The clone carrying this T cell receptor (beta chain) was seen only a few times. Its antigen is unidentified. TCRdb redid the calling of the reads with MiXCR, one entry per CDR3 protein. Among about 55,000 distinct CDR3 sequences listed, roughly 20% were seen once. V was pared by 5 bases and J by 9 bases, with 14 bases between. The CDR3 runs 13 residues. Germline CDR1 and CDR2: MNHEY and SMNVEV (reference sequence). The data belong to a study of T cell repertoires in cytomegalovirus infection. The overall study: Peptides in the study included HLA-C-restricted and HLA-B-restricted CMV epitopes. CMV infection and matching HLA type were both indicated by public TCR beta signatures. The study, taken as a whole, reports: Individuals carrying CMV plus the relevant HLA were identified by cumulative frequency of public TCR beta families.

This receptor was taken from a human donor in good health (CMV status not recorded). Some clones in this sample may be carry-over from other donors' samples. The chain combines TRBV27 with TRBJ2-1, with D possibly being TRBD2 (6 bases). The source material was CD8+ T cells from cultured PBMCs, sampled from culture after CMV antigen stimulation. The CDR3 nucleotides read TGTGCCAGCAGTCCCACTAGCTACGGTGAGCAGTTCTTC. It yields the protein CASSPTSYGEQFF.